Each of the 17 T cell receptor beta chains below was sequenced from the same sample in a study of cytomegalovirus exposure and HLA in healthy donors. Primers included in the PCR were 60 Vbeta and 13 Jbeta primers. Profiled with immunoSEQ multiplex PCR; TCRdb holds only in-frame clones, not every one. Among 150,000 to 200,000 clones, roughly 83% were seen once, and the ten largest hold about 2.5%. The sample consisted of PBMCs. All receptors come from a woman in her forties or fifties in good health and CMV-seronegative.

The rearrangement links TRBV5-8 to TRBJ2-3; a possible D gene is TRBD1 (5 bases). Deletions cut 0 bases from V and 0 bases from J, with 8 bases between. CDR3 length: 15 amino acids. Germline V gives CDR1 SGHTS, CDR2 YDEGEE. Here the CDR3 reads CASSLVDRSTDTQYF. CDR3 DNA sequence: TGTGCCAGCAGCTTGGTCGACAGAAGCACAGATACGCAGTATTTT.

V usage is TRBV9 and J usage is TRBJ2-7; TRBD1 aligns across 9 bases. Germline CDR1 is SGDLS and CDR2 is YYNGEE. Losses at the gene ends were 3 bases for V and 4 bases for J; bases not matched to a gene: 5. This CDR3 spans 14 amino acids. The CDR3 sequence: CASSAGTGLYEQYF. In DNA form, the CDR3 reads TGTGCCAGCAGCGCCGGGACAGGGCTTTACGAGCAGTACTTC.

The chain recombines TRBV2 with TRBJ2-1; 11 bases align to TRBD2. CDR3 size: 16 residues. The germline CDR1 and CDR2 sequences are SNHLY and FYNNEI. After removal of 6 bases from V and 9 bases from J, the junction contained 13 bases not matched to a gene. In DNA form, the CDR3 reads TGTGCCAGCAGCGCCGCCATACTAGCGGGGGTGTCTGAGCAGTTCTTC. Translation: CASSAAILAGVSEQFF.

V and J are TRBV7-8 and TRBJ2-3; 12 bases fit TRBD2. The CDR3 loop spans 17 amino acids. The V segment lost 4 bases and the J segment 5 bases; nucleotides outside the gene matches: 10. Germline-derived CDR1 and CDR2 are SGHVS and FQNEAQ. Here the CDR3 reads CASSSNLAGGQEDTQYF. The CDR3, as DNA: TGTGCCAGCAGCTCCAACCTAGCGGGAGGGCAGGAAGATACGCAGTATTTT.

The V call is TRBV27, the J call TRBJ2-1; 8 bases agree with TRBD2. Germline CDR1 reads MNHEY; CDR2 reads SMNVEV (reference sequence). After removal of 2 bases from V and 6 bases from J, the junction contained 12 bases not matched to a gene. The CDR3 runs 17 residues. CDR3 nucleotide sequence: TGTGCCAGCAGTTTAGAAGTTGTAGCGGGATTGGGCAATGAGCAGTTCTTC. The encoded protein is CASSLEVVAGLGNEQFF.

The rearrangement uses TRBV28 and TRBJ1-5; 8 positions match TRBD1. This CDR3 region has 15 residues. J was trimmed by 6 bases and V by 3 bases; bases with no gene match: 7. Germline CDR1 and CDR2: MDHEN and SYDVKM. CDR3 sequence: CASSLRTGSPQPQHF. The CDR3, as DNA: TGTGCCAGCAGTTTGAGGACAGGGTCTCCTCAGCCCCAGCATTTT.

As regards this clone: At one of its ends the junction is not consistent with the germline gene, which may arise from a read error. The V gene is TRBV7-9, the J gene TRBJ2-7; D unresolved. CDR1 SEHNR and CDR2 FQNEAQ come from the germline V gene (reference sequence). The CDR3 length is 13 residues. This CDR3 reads CSSSLAPVYEQYF. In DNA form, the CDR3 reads TGTTCCAGCAGCTTAGCCCCCGTCTACGAGCAGTACTTC.

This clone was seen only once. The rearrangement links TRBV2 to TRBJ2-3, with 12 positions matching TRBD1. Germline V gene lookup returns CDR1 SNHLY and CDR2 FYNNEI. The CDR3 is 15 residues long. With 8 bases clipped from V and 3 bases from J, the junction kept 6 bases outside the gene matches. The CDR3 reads CASQRDRGRTDTQYF. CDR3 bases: TGTGCCAGCCAGAGGGACAGGGGGCGTACAGATACGCAGTATTTT.

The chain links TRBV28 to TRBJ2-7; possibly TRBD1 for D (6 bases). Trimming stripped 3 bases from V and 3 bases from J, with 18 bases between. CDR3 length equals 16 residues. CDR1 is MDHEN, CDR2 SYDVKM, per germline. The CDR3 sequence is CASSFPGHESNYEQYF. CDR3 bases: TGTGCCAGCAGTTTCCCGGGACACGAGTCGAACTACGAGCAGTACTTC.

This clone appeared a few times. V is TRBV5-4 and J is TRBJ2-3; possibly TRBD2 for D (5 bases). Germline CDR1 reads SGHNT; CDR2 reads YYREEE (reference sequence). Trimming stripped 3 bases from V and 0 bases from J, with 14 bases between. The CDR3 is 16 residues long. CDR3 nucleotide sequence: TGTGCCAGCAGCTCAAGAGGACTTCCTAGCACAGATACGCAGTATTTT. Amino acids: CASSSRGLPSTDTQYF.

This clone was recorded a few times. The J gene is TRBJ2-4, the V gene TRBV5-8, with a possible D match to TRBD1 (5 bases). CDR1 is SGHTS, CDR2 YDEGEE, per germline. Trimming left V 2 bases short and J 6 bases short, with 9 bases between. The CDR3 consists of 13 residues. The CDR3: CASSLGARNIQYF. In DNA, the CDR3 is TGTGCCAGCAGCTTAGGGGCGCGAAACATTCAGTACTTC.

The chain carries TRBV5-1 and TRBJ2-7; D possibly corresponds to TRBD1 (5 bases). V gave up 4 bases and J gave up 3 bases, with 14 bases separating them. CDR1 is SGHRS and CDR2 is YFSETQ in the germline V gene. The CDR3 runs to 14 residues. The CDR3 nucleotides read TGCGCCAGCAGCGTCAGGAGACAGAACTACGAGCAGTACTTC. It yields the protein CASSVRRQNYEQYF. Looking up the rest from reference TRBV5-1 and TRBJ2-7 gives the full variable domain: KAGVTQTPRYLIKTRGQQVTLSCSPISGHRSVSWYQQTPGQGLQFLFEYFSETQRNKGNFPGRFSGRQFSNSRSEMNVSTLELGDSALYLCASSVRRQNYEQYFGPGTRLTVT.

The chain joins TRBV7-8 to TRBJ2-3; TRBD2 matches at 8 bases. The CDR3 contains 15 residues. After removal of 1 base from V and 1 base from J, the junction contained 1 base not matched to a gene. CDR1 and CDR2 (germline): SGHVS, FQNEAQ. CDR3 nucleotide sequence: TGTGCCAGCAGCTTAGAACTAGCGGGCACAGATACGCAGTATTTT. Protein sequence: CASSLELAGTDTQYF. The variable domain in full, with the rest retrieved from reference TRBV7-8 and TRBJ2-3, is GAGVSQSPRYKVAKRGQDVALRCDPISGHVSLFWYQQALGQGPEFLTYFQNEAQLDKSGLPSDRFFAERPEGSVSTLKIQRTQQEDSAVYLCASSLELAGTDTQYFGPGTRLTVL.

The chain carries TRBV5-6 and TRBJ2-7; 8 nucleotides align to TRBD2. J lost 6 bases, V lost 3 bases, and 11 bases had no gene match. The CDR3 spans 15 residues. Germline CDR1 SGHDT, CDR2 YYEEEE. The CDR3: CASSWGEREFAEQYF. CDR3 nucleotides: TGTGCCAGCAGCTGGGGGGAGCGGGAGTTTGCCGAGCAGTACTTC.

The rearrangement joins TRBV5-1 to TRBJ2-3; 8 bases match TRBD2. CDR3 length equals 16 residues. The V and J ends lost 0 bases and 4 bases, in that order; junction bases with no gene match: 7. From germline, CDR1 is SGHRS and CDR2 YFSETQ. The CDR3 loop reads CASSLAGGLSSDTQYF. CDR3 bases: TGCGCCAGCAGCTTGGCGGGGGGGTTATCGTCAGATACGCAGTATTTT.

The CDR3 nucleotides read TGTGCCAGCAGACACGACAAGGTAGATGAAAAACTGTTTTTT. Encoded protein: CASRHDKVDEKLFF. The V call is TRBV6-6, the J call TRBJ1-4, with D unclear. Germline-derived CDR1 and CDR2 are MNHNY and SVGAGI (reference sequence). Deletions cut 6 bases from V and 6 bases from J, with 14 bases between. The CDR3 extends over 14 amino acids.

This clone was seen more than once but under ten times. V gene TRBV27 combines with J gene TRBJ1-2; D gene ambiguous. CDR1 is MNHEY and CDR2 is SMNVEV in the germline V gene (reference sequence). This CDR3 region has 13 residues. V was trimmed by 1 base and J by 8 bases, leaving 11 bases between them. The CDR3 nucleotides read TGTGCCAGCAGTTTATACCCCAACCGGGGCTACACCTTC. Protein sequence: CASSLYPNRGYTF.